Following are 17 T cell receptor beta chains from one sample sequenced in a study of T cell changes during pregnancy in multiple sclerosis. The table came from immunoSEQ multiplex PCR; TCRdb's copy has only in-frame clones and leaves some out. The repertoire consists of about 68,000 clones, with roughly 94% occurring once and the leading ten covering 1.1% to 1.5%. The material sequenced was peripheral blood, taken in the second trimester of pregnancy. All receptors derive from a female donor in good health, enrolled as a control in a pregnancy study.

The chain employs TRBV5-4 and TRBJ1-2; a possible D gene is TRBD1 (5 bases). CDR3 size: 14 residues. V was clipped by 1 base and J by 2 bases, with 9 bases between them. Germline loops: CDR1 SGHNT, CDR2 YYREEE (reference sequence). This chain's CDR3 is CASSLNAGNYGYTF. The CDR3 DNA reads TGTGCCAGCAGCTTGAATGCAGGGAACTATGGCTACACCTTC.

The gene calls are TRBV6-5 and TRBJ1-4; D gene ambiguous. V was shortened by 0 bases and J by 10 bases, with 9 bases between the two germline ends. The CDR3 runs to 13 residues. Germline V gene data show CDR1 as MNHEY and CDR2 as SVGAGI. CDR3 in DNA: TGTGCCAGCAGTTACTCTGAGGGCACAAAACTGTTTTTT. Amino acid sequence: CASSYSEGTKLFF.

The gene calls are TRBV19 and TRBJ2-1; 7 bases map to TRBD1. V lost 7 bases and J lost 0; bases outside the gene matches: 6. There are 15 residues in the CDR3. Germline values: CDR1 LNHDA, CDR2 SQIVND (reference sequence). CDR3 region: CASKGAYLSYNEQFF. CDR3 nucleotide sequence: TGTGCCAGTAAGGGGGCCTACCTCTCCTACAATGAGCAGTTCTTC.

The CDR3 sequence: CASSSVGLAVTDTQYF. In nucleotides, the CDR3 is TGTGCCAGCAGCTCCGTGGGACTAGCGGTCACAGATACGCAGTATTTT. The chain joins TRBV11-2 to TRBJ2-3; TRBD2 matches at 11 bases. The CDR3 consists of 16 residues. Trimming removed 4 bases from V and 2 bases from J; junction bases left unmatched: 5. Per germline, CDR1 SGHAT and CDR2 FQNNGV.

This chain connects TRBV19 to TRBJ1-3, with D possibly TRBD1 on 6 matching bases. CDR1 is LNHDA and CDR2 is SQIVND in the germline V gene (reference sequence). Trimming removed 6 bases from V and 1 base from J, with 10 bases in between. CDR3 size: 14 residues. The CDR3 protein is CASSKQGSGNTIYF. The CDR3 coding sequence is TGTGCCAGTAGCAAACAGGGTTCTGGAAACACCATATATTTT.

This sequence joins TRBV5-1 and TRBJ2-7, with a tentative D call TRBD2 (7 bases). The CDR3 runs 15 residues. V shed 4 bases and J shed 4 bases, with 18 bases lying between them. Germline V lookup: CDR1 SGHRS, CDR2 YFSETQ. The CDR3 protein is CASSALAGGQYEQYF. CDR3 in DNA: TGCGCCAGCAGCGCCCTGGCCGGGGGGCAATACGAGCAGTACTTC.

DNA of the CDR3: TGTGCCAGTAGTAACCATCTTGCGGGAGGGGCTGAGCAGTTCTTC. It codes for CASSNHLAGGAEQFF. The V and J genes are TRBV19 and TRBJ2-1; the match to TRBD2 covers 9 bases. The germline V gene encodes CDR1 LNHDA and CDR2 SQIVND (reference sequence). Germline trimming cut 4 bases from V and 9 bases from J; bases unmatched to any gene: 10. The length of the CDR3 is 15 residues.

The chain recombines TRBV15 with TRBJ1-4, with unresolved D. Germline V gene data show CDR1 as LNHNV and CDR2 as YYDKDF (reference sequence). Trimming took 2 bases from V and 0 from J, leaving 10 bases between them. This CDR3 spans 16 amino acids. CDR3 sequence: CATSRFRLSTNEKLFF. The CDR3 bases are TGTGCCACCAGCAGATTCAGGCTGTCAACTAATGAAAAACTGTTTTTT.

Comments on this clone: Other DNA sequences of this sample code for an identical CDR3. V and J are TRBV18 and TRBJ1-1; D is possibly TRBD1 (5 bases). Germline CDR1 KGHSH, CDR2 LQKENI. V shed 0 bases and J shed 0 bases, with 8 bases lying between them. The CDR3 loop spans 15 amino acids. DNA for the CDR3: TGTGCCAGCTCACCACCGGGGGGATTGAACACTGAAGCTTTCTTT. Translated: CASSPPGGLNTEAFF.

The CDR3 protein is CASSEEAGAKGNTIYF. For the CDR3, the DNA is TGTGCCAGCAGTGAAGAGGCGGGGGCGAAAGGAAACACCATATATTTT. V usage is TRBV2 and J usage is TRBJ1-3; weak D call: TRBD1 (6 bases). The CDR3 contains 16 residues. The V end lost 1 base, the J end lost 4 bases, and 14 bases lay between the germline ends. CDR1 and CDR2 (germline): SNHLY, FYNNEI.

This sequence joins TRBV5-4 and TRBJ1-2; D ambiguous. V was cut by 6 bases and J by 0 bases, with 9 bases left in between. CDR3 length: 13 amino acids. CDR1 and CDR2 from the germline V gene are SGHNT and YYREEE (reference sequence). The CDR3 coding sequence is TGTGCCAGCACCCACAGCCCTAACTATGGCTACACCTTC. Residues: CASTHSPNYGYTF.

The chain combines TRBV11-2 with TRBJ1-2; no definite D call. Trimming took 1 base from V and 0 from J, leaving 6 bases between them. CDR3 length: 14 amino acids. Germline CDR1 and CDR2: SGHAT and FQNNGV. CDR3 DNA sequence: TGTGCCAGCAGCTTAGCTGCGTCTAACTATGGCTACACCTTC. Translated: CASSLAASNYGYTF.

In its sample, this clone was seen a few times. CDR3 sequence reads: CASSPRDSPLHF. CDR3 sequence (DNA): TGTGCCAGCAGTCCCCGCGATTCACCCCTCCACTTT. The chain recombines TRBV28 with TRBJ1-6; D is undetermined. V lost 5 bases and J 8 bases, leaving 7 bases between the germline ends. The CDR3 is made up of 12 amino acids. CDR1 is MDHEN, CDR2 SYDVKM, per germline.

The chain employs TRBV5-4 and TRBJ2-7; D uncertain. Between the trimmed V and J ends, which lost 4 bases and 2 bases, there was a span of 7 bases. The CDR3 consists of 12 residues. The germline V gene encodes CDR1 SGHNT and CDR2 YYREEE (reference sequence). In DNA, the CDR3 is TGTGCCAGCAGCCGAGGTACCTACGAGCAGTACTTC. The encoded protein is CASSRGTYEQYF.

V and J are TRBV4-1 and TRBJ2-4; 14 positions match TRBD2. V shed 4 bases, J shed 1 base, and the junction held 9 bases outside the gene matches. The CDR3 extends over 19 amino acids. Germline values: CDR1 MGHRA, CDR2 YSYEKL. The CDR3 DNA sequence: TGCGCCAGCAGCCTCGGGACTAGCGGGAGTTCCGGGGCCAAAAACATTCAGTACTTC. Amino acid sequence: CASSLGTSGSSGAKNIQYF.

The rearrangement links TRBV5-1 to TRBJ2-7; the D gene is possibly TRBD1 (5 bases). CDR3 length: 13 residues. Germline values: CDR1 SGHRS, CDR2 YFSETQ. The V gene lost 3 bases and the J gene lost 2 bases, with 9 bases spanning the gap. CDR3 sequence (DNA): TGCGCCAGCAGCTCGACAGTTGCCTACGAGCAGTACTTC. Translating it yields CASSSTVAYEQYF.

The rearrangement uses TRBV28 and TRBJ2-5; D possibly corresponds to TRBD1 (6 bases). Germline V gives CDR1 MDHEN, CDR2 SYDVKM. Between the trimmed V and J ends, which lost 3 bases and 1 base, there was a span of 9 bases. The CDR3 sequence is 14 residues long. CDR3 sequence: CASSFKGVQETQYF. CDR3 sequence (DNA): TGTGCCAGCAGTTTTAAGGGGGTCCAAGAGACCCAGTACTTC.